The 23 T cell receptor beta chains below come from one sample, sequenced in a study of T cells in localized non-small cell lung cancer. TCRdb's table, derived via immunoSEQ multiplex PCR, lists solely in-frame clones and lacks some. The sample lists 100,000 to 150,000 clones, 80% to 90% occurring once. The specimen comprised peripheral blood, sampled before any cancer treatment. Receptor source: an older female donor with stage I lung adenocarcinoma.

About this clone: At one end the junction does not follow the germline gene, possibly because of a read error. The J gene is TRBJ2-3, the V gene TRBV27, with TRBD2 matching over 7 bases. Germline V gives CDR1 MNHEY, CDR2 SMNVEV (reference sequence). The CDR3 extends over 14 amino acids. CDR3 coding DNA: TGTGCCAGCAGTTTGGGGGGGAGCAGAGATACGCAGTATTTT. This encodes CASSLGGSRDTQYF.

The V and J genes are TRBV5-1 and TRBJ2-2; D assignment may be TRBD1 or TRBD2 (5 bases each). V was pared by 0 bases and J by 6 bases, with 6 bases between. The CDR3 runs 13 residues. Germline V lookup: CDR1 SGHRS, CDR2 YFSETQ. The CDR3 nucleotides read TGCGCCAGCAGCTTGGCGGGGCCCGGGGAGCTGTTTTTT. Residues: CASSLAGPGELFF.

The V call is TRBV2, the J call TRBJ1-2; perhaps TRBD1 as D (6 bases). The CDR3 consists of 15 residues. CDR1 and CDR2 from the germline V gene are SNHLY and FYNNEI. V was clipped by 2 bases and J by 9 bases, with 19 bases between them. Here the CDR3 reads CASSEREGGYISYTF. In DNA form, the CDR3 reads TGTGCCAGCAGTGAAAGGGAGGGGGGATATATTAGCTACACCTTC.

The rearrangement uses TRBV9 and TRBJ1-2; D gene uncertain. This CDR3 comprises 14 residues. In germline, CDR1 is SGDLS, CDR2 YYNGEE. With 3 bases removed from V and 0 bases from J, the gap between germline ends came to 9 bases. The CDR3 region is CASSAGLANYGYTF. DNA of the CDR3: TGTGCCAGCAGCGCCGGGTTAGCTAACTATGGCTACACCTTC.

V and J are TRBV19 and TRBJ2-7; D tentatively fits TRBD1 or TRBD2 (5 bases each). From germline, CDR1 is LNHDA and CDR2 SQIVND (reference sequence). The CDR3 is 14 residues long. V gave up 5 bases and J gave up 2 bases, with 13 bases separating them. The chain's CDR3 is CASSLRDGPYEQYF. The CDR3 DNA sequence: TGTGCCAGTAGTCTAAGGGACGGACCCTACGAGCAGTACTTC.

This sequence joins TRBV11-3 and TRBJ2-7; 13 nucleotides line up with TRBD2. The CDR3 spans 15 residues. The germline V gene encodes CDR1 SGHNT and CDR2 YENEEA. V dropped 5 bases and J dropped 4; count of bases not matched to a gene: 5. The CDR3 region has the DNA TGTGCCAGCAGCCAAGTGACTAGCGGGAGGTACGAGCAGTACTTC. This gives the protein CASSQVTSGRYEQYF. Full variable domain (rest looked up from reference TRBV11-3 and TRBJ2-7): EAGVVQSPRYKIIEKKQPVAFWCNPISGHNTLYWYLQNLGQGPELLIRYENEEAVDDSQLPKDRFSAERLKGVDSTLKIQPAELGDSAVYLCASSQVTSGRYEQYFGPGTRLTVT.

CDR3 sequence: CASSLGPTGVYEQYF. CDR3 bases: TGCGCCAGCAGCTTAGGGCCAACAGGAGTCTACGAGCAGTACTTC. The rearrangement uses TRBV5-1 and TRBJ2-7, with a possible D match to TRBD1 (5 bases). The CDR3 length is 15 residues. The V and J ends lost 2 bases and 3 bases respectively, with 15 bases between them. Germline V gene lookup returns CDR1 SGHRS and CDR2 YFSETQ.

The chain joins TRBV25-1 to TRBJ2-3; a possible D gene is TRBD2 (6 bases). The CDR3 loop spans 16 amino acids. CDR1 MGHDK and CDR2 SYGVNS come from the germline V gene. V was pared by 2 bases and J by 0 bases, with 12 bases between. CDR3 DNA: TGTGCCAGCAGTGAAGGACTAAAACTGAGCACAGATACGCAGTATTTT. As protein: CASSEGLKLSTDTQYF. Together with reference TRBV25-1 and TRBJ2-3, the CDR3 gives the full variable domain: EADIYQTPRYLVIGTGKKITLECSQTMGHDKMYWYQQDPGMELHLIHYSYGVNSTEKGDLSSESTVSRIRTEHFPLTLESARPSHTSQYLCASSEGLKLSTDTQYFGPGTRLTVL.

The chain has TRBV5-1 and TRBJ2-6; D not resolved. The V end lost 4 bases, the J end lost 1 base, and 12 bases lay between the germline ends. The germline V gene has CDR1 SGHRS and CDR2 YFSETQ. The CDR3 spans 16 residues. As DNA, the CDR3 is TGCGCCAGCAGCCGTTCCTACCCATCTGGGGCCAACGTCCTGACTTTC. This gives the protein CASSRSYPSGANVLTF.

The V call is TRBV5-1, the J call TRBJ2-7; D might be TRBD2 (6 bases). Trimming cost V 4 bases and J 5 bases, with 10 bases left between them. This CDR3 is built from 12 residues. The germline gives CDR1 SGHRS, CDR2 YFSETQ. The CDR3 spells CASSGGIHEQYF. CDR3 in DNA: TGCGCCAGCAGCGGCGGGATCCACGAGCAGTACTTC.

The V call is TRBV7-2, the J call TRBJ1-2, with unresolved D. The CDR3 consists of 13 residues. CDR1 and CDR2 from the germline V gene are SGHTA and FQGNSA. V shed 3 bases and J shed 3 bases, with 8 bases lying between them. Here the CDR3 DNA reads TGTGCCAGCAGCTTGGCTCCAGACTATGGCTACACCTTC. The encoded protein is CASSLAPDYGYTF. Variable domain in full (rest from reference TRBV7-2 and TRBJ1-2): GAGVSQSPSNKVTEKGKDVELRCDPISGHTALYWYRQSLGQGLEFLIYFQGNSAPDKSGLPSDRFSAERTGGSVSTLTIQRTQQEDSAVYLCASSLAPDYGYTFGSGTRLTVV.

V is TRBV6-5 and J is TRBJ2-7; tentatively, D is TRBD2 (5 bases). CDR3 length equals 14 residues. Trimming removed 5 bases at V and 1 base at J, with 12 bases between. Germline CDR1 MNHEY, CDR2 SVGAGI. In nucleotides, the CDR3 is TGTGCCAGCAGTGGGTGGACTCCGTCCTACGAGCAGTACTTC. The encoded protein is CASSGWTPSYEQYF.

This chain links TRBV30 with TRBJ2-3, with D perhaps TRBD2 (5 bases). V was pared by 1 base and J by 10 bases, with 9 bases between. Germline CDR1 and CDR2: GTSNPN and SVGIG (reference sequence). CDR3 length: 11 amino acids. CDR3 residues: CAWSAPGAQYF. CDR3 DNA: TGTGCCTGGAGTGCACCCGGGGCGCAGTATTTT.

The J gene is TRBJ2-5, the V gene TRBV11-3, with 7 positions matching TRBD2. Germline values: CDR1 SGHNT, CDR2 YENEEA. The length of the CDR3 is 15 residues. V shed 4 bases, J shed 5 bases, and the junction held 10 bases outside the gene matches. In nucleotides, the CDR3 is TGTGCCAGCAGCTACCAAATAGCGGGCGGCGAGACCCAGTACTTC. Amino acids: CASSYQIAGGETQYF.

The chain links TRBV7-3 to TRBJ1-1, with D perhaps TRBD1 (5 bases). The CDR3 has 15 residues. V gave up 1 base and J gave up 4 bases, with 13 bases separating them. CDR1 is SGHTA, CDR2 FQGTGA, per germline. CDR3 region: CASSLIRRGLTEAFF. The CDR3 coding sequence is TGTGCCAGCAGCTTAATTAGGAGGGGCCTCACTGAAGCTTTCTTT.

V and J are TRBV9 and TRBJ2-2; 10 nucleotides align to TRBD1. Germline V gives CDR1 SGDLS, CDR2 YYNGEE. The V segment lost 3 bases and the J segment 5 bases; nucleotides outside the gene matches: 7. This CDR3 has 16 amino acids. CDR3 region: CASSGRQGAKTGELFF. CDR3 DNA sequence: TGTGCCAGCAGCGGACGACAGGGGGCAAAAACCGGGGAGCTGTTTTTT.

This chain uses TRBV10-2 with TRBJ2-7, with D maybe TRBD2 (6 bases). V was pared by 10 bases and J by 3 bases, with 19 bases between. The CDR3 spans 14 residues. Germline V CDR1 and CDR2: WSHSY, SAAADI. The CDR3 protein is CATSALVGGYEQYF. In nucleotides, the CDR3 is TGCGCCACGTCCGCCCTGGTGGGAGGCTACGAGCAGTACTTC.

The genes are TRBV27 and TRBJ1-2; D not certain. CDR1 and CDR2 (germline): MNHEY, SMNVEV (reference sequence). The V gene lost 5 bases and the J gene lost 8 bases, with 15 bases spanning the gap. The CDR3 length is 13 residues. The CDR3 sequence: CASSPLVEAGYTF. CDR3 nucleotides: TGTGCCAGCAGTCCACTTGTCGAGGCGGGCTACACCTTC.

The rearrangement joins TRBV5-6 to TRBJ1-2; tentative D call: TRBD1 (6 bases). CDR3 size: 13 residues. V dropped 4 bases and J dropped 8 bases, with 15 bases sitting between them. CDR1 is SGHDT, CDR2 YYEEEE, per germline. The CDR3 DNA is TGTGCCAGCAGCCCCCAGGGGAGTTACGGCTACACCTTC. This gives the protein CASSPQGSYGYTF.

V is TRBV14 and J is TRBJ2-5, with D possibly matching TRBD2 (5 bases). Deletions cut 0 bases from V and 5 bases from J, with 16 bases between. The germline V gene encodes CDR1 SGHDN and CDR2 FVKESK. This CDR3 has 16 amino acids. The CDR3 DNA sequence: TGTGCCAGCAGCCAAGACGGTAGTCTAGCAGATGAGACCCAGTACTTC. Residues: CASSQDGSLADETQYF. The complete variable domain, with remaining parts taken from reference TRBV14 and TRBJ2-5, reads EAGVTQFPSHSVIEKGQTVTLRCDPISGHDNLYWYRRVMGKEIKFLLHFVKESKQDESGMPNNRFLAERTGGTYSTLKVQPAELEDSGVYFCASSQDGSLADETQYFGPGTRLLVL.

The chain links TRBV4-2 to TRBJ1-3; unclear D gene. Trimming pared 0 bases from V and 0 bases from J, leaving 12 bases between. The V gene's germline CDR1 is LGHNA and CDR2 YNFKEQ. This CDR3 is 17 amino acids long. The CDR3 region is CASSQDIKVISGNTIYF. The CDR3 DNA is TGTGCCAGCAGCCAAGATATTAAGGTGATCTCTGGAAACACCATATATTTT.

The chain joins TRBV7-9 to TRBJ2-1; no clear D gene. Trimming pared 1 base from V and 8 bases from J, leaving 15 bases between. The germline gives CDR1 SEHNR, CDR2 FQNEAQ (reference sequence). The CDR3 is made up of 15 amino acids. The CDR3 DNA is TGTGCCAGCAGCTTAGTGGGTGAATTTAGGGATGAGCAGTTCTTC. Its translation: CASSLVGEFRDEQFF.

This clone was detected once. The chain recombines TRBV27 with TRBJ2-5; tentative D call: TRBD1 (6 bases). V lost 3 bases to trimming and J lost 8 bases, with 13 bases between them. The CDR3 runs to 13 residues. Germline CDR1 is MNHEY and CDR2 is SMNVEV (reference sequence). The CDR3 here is CASSFTGTSTQYF. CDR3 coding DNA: TGTGCCAGCAGTTTTACCGGGACAAGTACCCAGTACTTC.